This T cell receptor (beta chain) derives from a study of beta chain features in type 1 diabetes. Background on the study: In all, around 110,000,000 sorted cells from all samples were analyzed.

This CDR3 is 18 amino acids long. The germline V gene has CDR1 SEHNR and CDR2 FQNEAQ (reference sequence). The V end was cut by 4 bases, the J end by 0 bases, with 18 bases between. The investigators reverse transcribed all of the isolated RNA, so they sequenced expressed TCRB transcripts. Sequencing was performed with immunoSEQ multiplex PCR; in TCRdb, only in-frame clones are kept and a portion is missing. The sample yields roughly 310,000 clones, 9.5% to 12% seen once. Using CD45RO/CCR7/CD25/CD127/CD95/CD27, CD4+ naive, central memory, regulatory and stem cell-like memory cells were sorted. Sorted populations all had greater than 98% purity.

The chain couples TRBV7-9 to TRBJ2-2; TRBD1 might be the D (5 bases). This clonotype originated in a woman between 25 and 40 years old in good health. The source material was naive CD4+ T cells from blood. Here the CDR3 DNA reads TGTGCCAGCAGCTCGTCTGTCAGGGCGTCTCCGAACACCGGGGAGCTGTTTTTT. Translation gives CASSSSVRASPNTGELFF.